This TCR beta chain stems from a study of blood T cells in healthy people across ages. Study at large: About one barcoded beta molecule per two T cells was captured by template switching.

Concerning this clonotype: Its antigen remains unknown.

The second PCR ran roughly 7 to 12 cycles with a sample-barcoded 5' primer and J-beta primers. TCRdb fed the 5' RACE reads into MiXCR, producing one record per CDR3 protein. The sample records some 1.4 million distinct CDR3 sequences, around two fifths being singletons. The study, taken as a whole, reports: Roughly linear age-related decline in beta diversity appeared, significant by age approximately 40.

The study recruited healthy Caucasian donors from Russia who were aged roughly 6 to 95. Collection of 9 to 10 milliliters of peripheral blood was performed for each donor. Germline V lookup: CDR1 SEHNR, CDR2 FQNEAQ (reference sequence). V shed 6 bases, J shed 2 bases, and the junction held 8 bases outside the gene matches. This CDR3 region has 15 residues. Sequencing was done on a sample of blood. The J gene is TRBJ1-1, the V gene TRBV7-9; TRBD1 matches 8 bases. This clonotype originated in a young woman in good health. CDR3 amino acids: CASRSGQGGNTEAFF. DNA for the CDR3: TGTGCCAGCAGATCCGGACAGGGCGGTAACACTGAAGCTTTCTTT. The variable domain in full, with the rest retrieved from reference TRBV7-9 and TRBJ1-1, is DTGVSQNPRHKITKRGQNVTFRCDPISEHNRLYWYRQTLGQGPEFLTYFQNEAQLEKSRLLSDRFSAERPKGSFSTLEIQRTEQGDSAMYLCASRSGQGGNTEAFFGQGTRLTVV.